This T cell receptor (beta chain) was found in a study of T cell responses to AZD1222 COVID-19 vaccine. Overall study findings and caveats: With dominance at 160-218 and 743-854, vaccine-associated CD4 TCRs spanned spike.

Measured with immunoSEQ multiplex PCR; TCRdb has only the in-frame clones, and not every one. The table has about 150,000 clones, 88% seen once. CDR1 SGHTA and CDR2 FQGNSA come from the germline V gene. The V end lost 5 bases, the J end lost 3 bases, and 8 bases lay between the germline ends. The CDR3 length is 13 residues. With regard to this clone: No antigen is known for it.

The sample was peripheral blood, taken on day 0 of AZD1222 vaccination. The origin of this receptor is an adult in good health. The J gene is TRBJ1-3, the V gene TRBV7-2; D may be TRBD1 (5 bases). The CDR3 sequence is CASSGQGGNTIYF. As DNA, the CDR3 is TGTGCCAGCAGCGGGCAGGGTGGAAACACCATATATTTT.